What follows is one T cell receptor (beta chain) and its context. A multiplex PCR was run with 60 Vbeta primers and 13 Jbeta primers. Produced via immunoSEQ multiplex PCR; TCRdb's table is partial and in-frame only. The data contain some 67,000 clones, around 91% of them singletons. These data are taken from a study of cytomegalovirus exposure and HLA in healthy donors. CDR3 length: 14 amino acids. With 1 base clipped from V and 5 bases from J, the junction kept 1 base outside the gene matches. The germline V gene encodes CDR1 SGHTA and CDR2 FQGNSA. Material: PBMCs. The sequence derives from a woman aged 25 to 45 in good health and CMV-seropositive. This rearrangement joins TRBV7-2 to TRBJ2-2, with 7 bases aligning to TRBD2. The CDR3 protein is CASSLGGGTGELFF. CDR3 in DNA: TGTGCCAGCAGCTTAGGGGGGGGGACCGGGGAGCTGTTTTTT.